Presented here are 12 T cell receptor beta chains from one specimen sequenced in a study of Ad26.COV2.S vaccination and SARS-CoV-2 variants. Treatment specified: 15 to 20 received Ad26.COV2.S at low or high dose, single or two shots; several received placebo; per-sample allocation not given. Specimens were obtained on day 63 following the first vaccine or placebo injection. Here immunoSEQ multiplex PCR was the method, and the copy in TCRdb shows in-frame clones only, minus some. The sample shows about 350,000 clones, 70% to 90% of them seen only once. The input for sequencing was peripheral blood, taken in a trial of Ad26.COV2.S vaccine versus placebo. These receptors originate from a person aged 18-60 years who received the Ad26.COV2.S COVID-19 vaccine or a placebo.

This chain connects TRBV7-9 to TRBJ2-1; unclear D gene. The CDR3 length is 11 residues. Trimming shortened V by 5 bases and J by 10 bases, and 9 bases separated the two germline ends. Germline values: CDR1 SEHNR, CDR2 FQNEAQ (reference sequence). This chain's CDR3 is CASSPAEEQFF. In DNA form, the CDR3 reads TGTGCCAGCAGCCCCGCTGAGGAGCAGTTCTTC.

The chain is built from TRBV7-2 and TRBJ2-4; D perhaps matches TRBD1 (5 bases). Germline V gene data show CDR1 as SGHTA and CDR2 as FQGNSA. V lost 5 bases, J lost 0 bases, and 11 bases lay in between. This CDR3 is 15 amino acids long. The CDR3 DNA sequence: TGTGCCAGCAGCCAGACAGTTGGAGCCAAAAACATTCAGTACTTC. Translating it yields CASSQTVGAKNIQYF.

The chain carries TRBV5-1 and TRBJ2-3, with 13 bases lining up with TRBD2. V was clipped by 4 bases and J by 2 bases; unmatched bases: 4. Germline V gene data show CDR1 as SGHRS and CDR2 as YFSETQ. The CDR3 consists of 16 residues. CDR3 in DNA: TGCGCCAGCAGCCATGGACTAGCGGGGGACACAGATACGCAGTATTTT. Translating it yields CASSHGLAGDTDTQYF.

The chain is built from TRBV6-5 and TRBJ2-2; weak D call: TRBD1 (5 bases). The V gene's germline CDR1 is MNHEY and CDR2 SVGAGI. Trimming took 7 bases from V and 0 from J, leaving 12 bases between them. This CDR3 spans 15 amino acids. CDR3 loop: CASNLQASNTGELFF. The CDR3 DNA sequence: TGTGCCAGCAACTTACAGGCATCGAACACCGGGGAGCTGTTTTTT.

The chain employs TRBV6-5 and TRBJ1-1, with D unresolved. The V end was cut by 0 bases, the J end by 3 bases, with 8 bases between. The CDR3 consists of 14 residues. The germline V gene has CDR1 MNHEY and CDR2 SVGAGI. The CDR3 sequence is CASSYSNGYTEAFF. The CDR3 DNA follows: TGTGCCAGCAGTTACTCTAACGGCTACACTGAAGCTTTCTTT.

V is TRBV7-2 and J is TRBJ2-7; TRBD2 matches at 8 bases. V trimming: 2 bases; J trimming: 4 bases; junction bases outside the gene matches: 7. The CDR3 extends over 15 amino acids. Germline assignment: CDR1 SGHTA and CDR2 FQGNSA. This CDR3 is CASSLTAAGVYEQYF. CDR3 in DNA: TGTGCCAGCAGCTTAACCGCAGCGGGGGTATACGAGCAGTACTTC.

This chain connects TRBV2 to TRBJ2-3; D call uncertain. V shed 4 bases and J shed 5 bases, with 19 bases lying between them. CDR1 SNHLY and CDR2 FYNNEI come from the germline V gene. There are 16 residues in the CDR3. The CDR3 loop reads CASSGGRTPPGDTQYF. The DNA for the CDR3 is TGTGCCAGCAGTGGTGGCAGGACCCCTCCGGGAGATACGCAGTATTTT.

This clone was seen a handful of times. The rearrangement uses TRBV7-9 and TRBJ1-1, with TRBD1 matching over 8 bases. With 7 bases clipped from V and 12 bases from J, the junction kept 25 bases outside the gene matches. The CDR3 contains 17 residues. CDR1 and CDR2 (germline): SEHNR, FQNEAQ (reference sequence). The CDR3 DNA follows: TGTGCCAGCATCCAAAGGGACAGGTTGTTAGATAATATGAAAACTTTCTTT. It translates to CASIQRDRLLDNMKTFF.

V usage is TRBV27 and J usage is TRBJ2-7; the match to TRBD2 covers 9 bases. The ends lost 1 base at V and 7 bases at J; junction bases unmatched: 11. Germline lookup yields CDR1 MNHEY and CDR2 SMNVEV (reference sequence). The CDR3 consists of 16 residues. The CDR3 region has the DNA TGTGCCAGCAGTTTATTGACTAGCGGTGTCCAACGGGAGCAGTACTTC. It encodes CASSLLTSGVQREQYF.

There are a few counts of this clone. The chain couples TRBV5-1 to TRBJ1-3; TRBD1 might be the D (5 bases). Trimming shortened V by 0 bases and J by 4 bases, and 5 bases separated the two germline ends. The CDR3 has 13 amino acids. Germline CDR1 and CDR2: SGHRS and YFSETQ. In nucleotides, the CDR3 is TGCGCCAGCAGCTTGGGACAGGGAAACACCATATATTTT. Encoded protein: CASSLGQGNTIYF.

The chain combines TRBV9 with TRBJ2-1, with 7 positions matching TRBD2. The CDR3 covers 20 residues. Germline V gene sequence: CDR1 SGDLS, CDR2 YYNGEE. V was clipped by 1 base and J by 0 bases; unmatched bases: 16. CDR3 sequence (DNA): TGTGCCAGCAGCGTACGATCCGAGAAAATCTGGACTAGCTCCTACAATGAGCAGTTCTTC. This translates into CASSVRSEKIWTSSYNEQFF.

The chain is built from TRBV6-5 and TRBJ2-3; possible D gene TRBD2, 5 bases. V was cut by 1 base and J by 3 bases, with 8 bases left in between. The length of the CDR3 is 14 residues. Germline CDR1 and CDR2: MNHEY and SVGAGI. The CDR3 here is CASSYYGGTDTQYF. CDR3 DNA: TGTGCCAGCAGTTACTATGGCGGGACAGATACGCAGTATTTT.